One and the same sample provided the 2 T cell receptor beta chains below, sequenced in a study of CD8 T cells in Susac syndrome. The RNA input was roughly 0.45 to 1 ug, and it was reverse transcribed with random hexamers. TCRdb called the immunoSEQ multiplex PCR reads again in MiXCR, with one record for every CDR3 protein. The repertoire has 400,000 to 550,000 distinct CDR3 sequences, around 85% of them found once; the top ten carry under 0.15%. The sequenced sample consisted of CD8+ T cells from PBMCs. Every receptor here comes from a human donor with multiple sclerosis.

This clonotype was counted a few times. The rearrangement uses TRBV5-1 and TRBJ2-7; tentative D call: TRBD1 (5 bases). Trimming stripped 0 bases from V and 0 bases from J, with 10 bases between. The length of the CDR3 is 15 residues. The germline V gene has CDR1 SGHRS and CDR2 YFSETQ. CDR3: CASSLDQGSSYEQYF. The CDR3 DNA reads as TGCGCCAGCAGCTTGGATCAGGGAAGCTCCTACGAGCAGTACTTC.

In this sample, this clonotype turned up a few times. V is TRBV2 and J is TRBJ2-1, with TRBD2 matching 8 bases. Per germline, CDR1 SNHLY and CDR2 FYNNEI. J lost 6 bases, V lost 2 bases, and 9 bases had no gene match. The CDR3 sequence is 16 residues long. CDR3 nucleotide sequence: TGTGCCAGCAGTGAAATAAAGCTAGCGGGCTCCAATGAGCAGTTCTTC. Translated, it gives CASSEIKLAGSNEQFF. The full variable domain, in which reference TRBV2 and TRBJ2-1 provide the parts outside the CDR3, is EPEVTQTPSHQVTQMGQEVILRCVPISNHLYFYWYRQILGQKVEFLVSFYNNEISEKSEIFDDQFSVERPDGSNFTLKIRSTKLEDSAMYFCASSEIKLAGSNEQFFGPGTRLTVL.